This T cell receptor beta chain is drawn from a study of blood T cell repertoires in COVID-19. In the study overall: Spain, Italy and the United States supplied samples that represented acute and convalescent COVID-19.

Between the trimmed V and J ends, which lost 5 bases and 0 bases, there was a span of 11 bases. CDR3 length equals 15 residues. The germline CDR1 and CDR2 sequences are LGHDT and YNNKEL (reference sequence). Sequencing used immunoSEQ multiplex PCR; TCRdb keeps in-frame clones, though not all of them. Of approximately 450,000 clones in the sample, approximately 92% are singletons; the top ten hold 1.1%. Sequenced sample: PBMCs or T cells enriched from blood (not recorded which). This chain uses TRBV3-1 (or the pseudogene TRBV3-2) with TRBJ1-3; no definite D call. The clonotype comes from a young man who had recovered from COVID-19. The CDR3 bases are TGTGCCAGCAGCACTACGACGGTCTCTGGAAACACCATATATTTT. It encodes CASSTTTVSGNTIYF.